The clone carrying this T cell receptor beta chain has just a few counts. Its antigen is undetermined. The data were taken from a study of cytomegalovirus exposure and HLA in healthy donors. Overall study results and limits: Using a false discovery rate of 0.05, a later analysis showed that around 16,000 TCR beta sequences were associated with HLA alleles.

V shed 3 bases and J shed 5 bases, with 11 bases lying between them. Germline CDR1 and CDR2: SNHLY and FYNNEI. There are 15 residues in the CDR3. The PCR made use of 60 Vbeta and 13 Jbeta primers. TCRdb keeps only in-frame clones here, not all; method: immunoSEQ multiplex PCR. The profile shows some 120,000 clones, over 8% of them singletons. The TCR originated in a young man in good health and CMV-seronegative. Sequencing input: PBMCs. This sequence joins TRBV2 and TRBJ1-6, with D possibly TRBD1 on 6 matching bases. The CDR3 DNA is TGTGCCAGCAGTGAGCGGGGGCTCAATAATTCACCCCTCCACTTT. This sequence encodes CASSERGLNNSPLHF.